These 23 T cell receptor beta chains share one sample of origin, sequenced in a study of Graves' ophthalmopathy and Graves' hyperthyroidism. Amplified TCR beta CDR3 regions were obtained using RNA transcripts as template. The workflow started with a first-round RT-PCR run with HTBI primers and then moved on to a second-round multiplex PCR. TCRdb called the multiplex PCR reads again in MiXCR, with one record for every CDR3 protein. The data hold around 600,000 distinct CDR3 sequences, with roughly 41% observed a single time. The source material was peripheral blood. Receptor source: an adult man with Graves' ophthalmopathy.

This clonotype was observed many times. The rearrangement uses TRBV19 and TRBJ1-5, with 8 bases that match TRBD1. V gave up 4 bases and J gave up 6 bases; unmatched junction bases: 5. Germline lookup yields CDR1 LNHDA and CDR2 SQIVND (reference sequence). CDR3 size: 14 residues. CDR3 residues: CASSKGQGSQPQHF. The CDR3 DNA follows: TGTGCCAGTAGTAAAGGACAGGGAAGTCAGCCCCAGCATTTT.

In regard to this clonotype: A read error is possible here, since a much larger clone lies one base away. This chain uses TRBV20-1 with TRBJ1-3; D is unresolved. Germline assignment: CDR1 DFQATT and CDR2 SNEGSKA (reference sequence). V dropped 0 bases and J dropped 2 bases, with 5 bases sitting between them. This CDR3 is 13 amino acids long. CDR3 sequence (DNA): TGCAGTGCTAGAGACCTCCCTGGAAACACCATATATTTT. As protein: CSARDLPGNTIYF.

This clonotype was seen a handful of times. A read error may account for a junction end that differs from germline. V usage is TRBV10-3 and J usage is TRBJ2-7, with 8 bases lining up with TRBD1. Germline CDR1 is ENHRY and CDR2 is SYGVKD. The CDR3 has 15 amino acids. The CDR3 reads CASSDWTGSTYEQYF. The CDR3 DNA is TGTGCCAGCAGTGACTGGACAGGGAGCACCTACGAGCAGTACTTC.

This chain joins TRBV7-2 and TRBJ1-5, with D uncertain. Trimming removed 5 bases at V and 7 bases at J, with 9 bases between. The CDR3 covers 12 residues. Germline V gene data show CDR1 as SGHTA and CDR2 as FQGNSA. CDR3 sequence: CASSAIGQPQHF. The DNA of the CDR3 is TGTGCCAGCAGCGCGATAGGCCAGCCCCAGCATTTT.

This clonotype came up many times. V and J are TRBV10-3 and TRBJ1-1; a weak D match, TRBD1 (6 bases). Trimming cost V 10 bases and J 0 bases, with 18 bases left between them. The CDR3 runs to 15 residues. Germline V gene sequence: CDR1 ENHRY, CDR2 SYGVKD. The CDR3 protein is CATRSRGNMNTEAFF. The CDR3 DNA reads TGTGCCACAAGGAGCAGGGGAAACATGAACACTGAAGCTTTCTTT.

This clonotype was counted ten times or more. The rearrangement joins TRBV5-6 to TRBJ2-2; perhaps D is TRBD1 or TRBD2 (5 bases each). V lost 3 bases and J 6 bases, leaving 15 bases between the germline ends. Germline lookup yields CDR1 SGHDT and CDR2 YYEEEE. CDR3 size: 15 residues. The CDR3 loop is CASSYAGTWPGELFF. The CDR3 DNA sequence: TGTGCCAGCAGCTACGCCGGGACGTGGCCCGGGGAGCTGTTTTTT.

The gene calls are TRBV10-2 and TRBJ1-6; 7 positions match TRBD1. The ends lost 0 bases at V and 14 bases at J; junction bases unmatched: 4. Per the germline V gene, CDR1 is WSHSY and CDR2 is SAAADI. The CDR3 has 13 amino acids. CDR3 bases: TGCGCCAGCAGTGAGTCGACAGGGATCGCCCTCCACTTT. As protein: CASSESTGIALHF.

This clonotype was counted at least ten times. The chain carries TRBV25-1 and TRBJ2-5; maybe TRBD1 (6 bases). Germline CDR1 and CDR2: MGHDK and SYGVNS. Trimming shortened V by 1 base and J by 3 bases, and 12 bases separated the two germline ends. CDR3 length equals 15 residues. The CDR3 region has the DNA TGTGCCAGCAGTGAATTTCTGGACAGAGAAGAGACCCAGTACTTC. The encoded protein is CASSEFLDREETQYF.

The CDR3 DNA follows: TGCGCCAGCGGACAGGGCTCGGGTGGGGAGACCCAGTACTTC. It specifies CASGQGSGGETQYF. The J gene is TRBJ2-5, the V gene TRBV10-2; TRBD1 agrees at 8 bases. CDR3 length: 14 amino acids. Trimming at V came to 8 bases and at J to 5 bases, leaving 10 bases not matched to a gene. Germline V lookup: CDR1 WSHSY, CDR2 SAAADI.

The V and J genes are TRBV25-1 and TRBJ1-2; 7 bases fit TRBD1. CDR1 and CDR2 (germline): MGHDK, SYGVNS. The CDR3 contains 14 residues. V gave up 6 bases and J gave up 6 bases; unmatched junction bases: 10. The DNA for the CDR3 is TGTGCCAGCAGGGGTGACAGGGACACCCATGGCTACACCTTC. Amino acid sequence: CASRGDRDTHGYTF.

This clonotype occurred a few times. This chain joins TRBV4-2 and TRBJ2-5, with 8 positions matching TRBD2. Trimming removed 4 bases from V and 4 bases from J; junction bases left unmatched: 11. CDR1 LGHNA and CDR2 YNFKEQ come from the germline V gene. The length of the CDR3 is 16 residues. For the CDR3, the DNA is TGTGCCAGCAGCCTTAACCCGGGACTAGTGAGAGAGACCCAGTACTTC. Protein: CASSLNPGLVRETQYF.

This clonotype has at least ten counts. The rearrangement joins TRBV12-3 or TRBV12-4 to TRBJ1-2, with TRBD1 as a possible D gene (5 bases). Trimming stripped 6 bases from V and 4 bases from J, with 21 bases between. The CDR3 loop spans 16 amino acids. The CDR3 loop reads CASSPSQGGRTYGYTF. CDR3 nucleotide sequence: TGTGCCAGCAGCCCGTCCCAGGGAGGTAGGACCTATGGCTACACCTTC.

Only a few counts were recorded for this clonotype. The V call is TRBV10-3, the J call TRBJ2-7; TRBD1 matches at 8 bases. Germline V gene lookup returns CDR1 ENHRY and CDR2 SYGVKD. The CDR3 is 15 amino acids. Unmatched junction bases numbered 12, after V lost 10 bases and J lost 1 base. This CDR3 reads CASSQTGVLSYEQYF. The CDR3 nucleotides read TGTGCCAGCAGCCAGACAGGGGTTTTGTCCTACGAGCAGTACTTC.

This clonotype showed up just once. The CDR3 here is CASSDSGLGANYEQYF. The CDR3 nucleotides are TGTGCCAGCAGTGATAGCGGGCTAGGGGCCAACTACGAGCAGTACTTC. The V and J genes are TRBV2 and TRBJ2-7; TRBD2 agrees at 7 bases. Germline V gene lookup returns CDR1 SNHLY and CDR2 FYNNEI. With V trimmed by 3 bases and J by 3 bases, 11 bases remained unmatched. This CDR3 comprises 16 residues.

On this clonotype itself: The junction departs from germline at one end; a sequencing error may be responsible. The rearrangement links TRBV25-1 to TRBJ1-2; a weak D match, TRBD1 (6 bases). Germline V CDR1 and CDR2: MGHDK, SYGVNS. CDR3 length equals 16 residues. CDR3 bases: TGCGCCAACAGCCACAAGGACAGAACACCGCTAAGTGGCTACGCCTTC. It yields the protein CANSHKDRTPLSGYAF.

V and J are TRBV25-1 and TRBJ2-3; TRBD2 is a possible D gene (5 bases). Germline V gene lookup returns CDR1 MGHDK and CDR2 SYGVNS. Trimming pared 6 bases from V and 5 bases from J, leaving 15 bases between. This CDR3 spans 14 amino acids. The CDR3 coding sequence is TGTGCCAGCAGCTTAGCAGTCCGGGGAGATACGCAGTATTTT. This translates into CASSLAVRGDTQYF.

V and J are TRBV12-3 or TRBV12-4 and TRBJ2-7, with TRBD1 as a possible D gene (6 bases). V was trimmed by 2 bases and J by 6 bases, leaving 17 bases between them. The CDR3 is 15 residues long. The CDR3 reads CASSLTYSGDGEQYF. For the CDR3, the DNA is TGTGCCAGCAGTTTAACATATTCAGGGGACGGCGAGCAGTACTTC.

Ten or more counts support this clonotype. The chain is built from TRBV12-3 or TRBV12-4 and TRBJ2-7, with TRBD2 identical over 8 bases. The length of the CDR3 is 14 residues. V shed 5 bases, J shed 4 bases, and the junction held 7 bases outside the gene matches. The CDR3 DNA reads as TGTGCCAGCAGTCTTAGCGGGACGACATACGAGCAGTACTTC. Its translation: CASSLSGTTYEQYF.

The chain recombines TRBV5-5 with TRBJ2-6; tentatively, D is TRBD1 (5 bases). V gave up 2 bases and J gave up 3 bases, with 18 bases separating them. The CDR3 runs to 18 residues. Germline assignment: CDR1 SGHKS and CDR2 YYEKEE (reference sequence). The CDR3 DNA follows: TGTGCCAGCAGCTTAATTTTAAGGGGCCGCTATGGGGCCAACGTCCTGACTTTC. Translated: CASSLILRGRYGANVLTF.

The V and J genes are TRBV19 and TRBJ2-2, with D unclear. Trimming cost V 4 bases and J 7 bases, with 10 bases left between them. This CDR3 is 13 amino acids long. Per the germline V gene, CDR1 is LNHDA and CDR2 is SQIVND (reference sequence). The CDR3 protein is CASSSSRYGELFF. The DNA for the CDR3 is TGTGCCAGTAGTAGCTCGAGATACGGGGAGCTGTTTTTT.

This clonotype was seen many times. The CDR3 region is CASRADSNYGYTF. In nucleotides, the CDR3 is TGTGCCAGCAGAGCCGATTCGAACTATGGCTACACCTTC. The chain joins TRBV9 to TRBJ1-2; D is undetermined. Germline loops: CDR1 SGDLS, CDR2 YYNGEE. The V end was cut by 5 bases, the J end by 2 bases, with 10 bases between. This CDR3 region has 13 residues. The full variable domain, in which reference TRBV9 and TRBJ1-2 provide the parts outside the CDR3, is DSGVTQTPKHLITATGQRVTLRCSPRSGDLSVYWYQQSLDQGLQFLIQYYNGEERAKGNILERFSAQQFPDLHSELNLSSLELGDSALYFCASRADSNYGYTFGSGTRLTVV.

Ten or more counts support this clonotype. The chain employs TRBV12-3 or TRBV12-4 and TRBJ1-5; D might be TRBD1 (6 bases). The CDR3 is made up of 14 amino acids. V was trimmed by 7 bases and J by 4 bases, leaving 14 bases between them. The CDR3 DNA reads TGTGCCAGCAAGGGGGAGGGGGGTAATCAGCCCCAGCATTTT. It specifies CASKGEGGNQPQHF.

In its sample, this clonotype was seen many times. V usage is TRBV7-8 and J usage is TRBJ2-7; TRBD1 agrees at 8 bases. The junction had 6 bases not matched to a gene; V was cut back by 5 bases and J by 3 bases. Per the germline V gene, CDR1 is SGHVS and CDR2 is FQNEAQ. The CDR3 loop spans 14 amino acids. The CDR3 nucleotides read TGTGCCAGCAGCGCCGGGACAGGCGACTACGAGCAGTACTTC. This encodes CASSAGTGDYEQYF.